This TCR beta chain was identified during a study of OX40 agonist ivuxolimab in advanced cancers. V lost 5 bases and J lost 0, with 7 bases in between. Germline CDR1 SGHAT, CDR2 FQDESV (reference sequence). This CDR3 contains 13 residues. Overall study results and limits: Among T cells, CD8+ cells averaged more expanded clones than CD4+ cells. Relatively little clonal expansion, among the lowest observed, appeared in partial responders at 0.1-3.0 mg/kg.

Profiling relied on immunoSEQ multiplex PCR, and the TCRdb table lists in-frame clones only, not all of them. The sample shows about 80,000 clones, over 80% of them seen only once. Notes on this clone: Its antigen is still unknown.

Any history of autoimmune disease or systemic immunosuppression disqualified patients. Sequencing was performed on CD4+ or CD8+ T cells sorted from blood, taken in a trial of the OX40 agonist ivuxolimab. This chain joins TRBV11-1 and TRBJ1-1; D is unclear. This sequence originates from an adult with an advanced solid tumor such as melanoma, head and neck, liver or kidney cancer. The CDR3 reads CASSPLMNTEAFF. The DNA for the CDR3 is TGTGCCAGCAGCCCCTTAATGAACACTGAAGCTTTCTTT.